This T cell receptor (beta chain) was recovered during a study of blood T cell repertoires in COVID-19. In the authors' workflow: Amplification of reference gene primers was used by the study to estimate nucleated cell counts. Generated by immunoSEQ multiplex PCR, the TCRdb table keeps only in-frame clones and is missing some. That table supplies the V and J calls and clone size; D and trimming were determined from the DNA. The profile shows roughly 200,000 clones, around nine tenths of them singletons. CDR3 length: 15 residues. With 3 bases removed from V and 7 bases from J, the gap between germline ends came to 13 bases. Germline lookup yields CDR1 MGHDK and CDR2 SYGVNS.

The chain joins TRBV25-1 to TRBJ1-6; possible D gene TRBD1, 5 bases. The sequence derives from a man aged 55 to 70 who had recovered from COVID-19. The sequenced sample was peripheral blood. The CDR3 here is CASSDPPGGNSPLHF. For the CDR3, the DNA is TGTGCCAGCAGTGATCCCCCGGGGGGAAATTCACCCCTCCACTTT.